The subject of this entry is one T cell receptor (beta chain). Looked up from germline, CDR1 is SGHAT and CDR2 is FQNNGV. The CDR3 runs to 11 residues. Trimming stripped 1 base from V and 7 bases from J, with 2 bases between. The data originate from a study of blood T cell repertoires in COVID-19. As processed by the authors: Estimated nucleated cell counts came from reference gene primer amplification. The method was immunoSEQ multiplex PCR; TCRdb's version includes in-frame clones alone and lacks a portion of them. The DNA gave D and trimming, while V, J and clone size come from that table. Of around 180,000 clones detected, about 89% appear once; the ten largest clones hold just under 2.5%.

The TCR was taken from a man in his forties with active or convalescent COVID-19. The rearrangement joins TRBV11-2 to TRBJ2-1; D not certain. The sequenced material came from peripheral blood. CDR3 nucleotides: TGTGCCAGCAGCTTAGCAAATGAGCAGTTCTTC. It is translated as CASSLANEQFF.